The 27 T cell receptor beta chains below were found in one sample sequenced in a study of T cells in localized non-small cell lung cancer. The protocol was immunoSEQ multiplex PCR, while the TCRdb copy is restricted to in-frame clones and leaves out a portion. Found here are 30,000 to 50,000 clones, 79% of them singletons; the top ten hold under 45%. The input for sequencing was PBMCs, taken before any cancer treatment. These receptors all stem from a woman aged 35-70 years with stage II squamous cell lung carcinoma.

This chain joins TRBV7-2 and TRBJ1-1; D remains ambiguous. Germline V gene sequence: CDR1 SGHTA, CDR2 FQGNSA. This CDR3 region has 13 residues. Trimming pared 10 bases from V and 5 bases from J, leaving 17 bases between. The CDR3 loop is CATPKGGSTEAFF. CDR3 DNA: TGTGCCACCCCCAAGGGAGGGTCGACTGAAGCTTTCTTT. Filled out from reference TRBV7-2 and TRBJ1-1, the complete variable domain reads GAGVSQSPSNKVTEKGKDVELRCDPISGHTALYWYRQSLGQGLEFLIYFQGNSAPDKSGLPSDRFSAERTGGSVSTLTIQRTQQEDSAVYLCATPKGGSTEAFFGQGTRLTVV.

The rearrangement joins TRBV28 to TRBJ1-2, with 7 bases lining up with TRBD1. The CDR3 sequence is 13 residues long. Unmatched junction bases numbered 2, after V lost 2 bases and J lost 5 bases. Germline CDR1 is MDHEN and CDR2 is SYDVKM. The chain's CDR3 is CASSLEGAYGYTF. The CDR3, as DNA: TGTGCCAGCAGTTTAGAGGGGGCTTATGGCTACACCTTC.

The chain employs TRBV19 and TRBJ2-4; TRBD2 might be the D (5 bases). Germline CDR1 reads LNHDA; CDR2 reads SQIVND (reference sequence). The V end lost 0 bases, the J end lost 9 bases, and 18 bases lay between the germline ends. This CDR3 has 16 amino acids. The CDR3: CASSIDHSDSVGIQYF. In DNA form, the CDR3 reads TGTGCCAGTAGTATAGATCATTCGGATAGCGTGGGCATTCAGTACTTC.

The rearrangement uses TRBV6-4 and TRBJ2-1; D may be TRBD2 (5 bases). Trimming removed 2 bases from V and 9 bases from J, with 11 bases in between. The CDR3 sequence is 13 residues long. Germline loops: CDR1 MRHNA, CDR2 SNTAGT. The CDR3 region has the DNA TGTGCCAGCAGTGACGGGGTAGCGAGTGAGCAGTTCTTC. Translating it yields CASSDGVASEQFF.

This chain joins TRBV7-2 and TRBJ2-1; 9 bases agree with TRBD2. The trim removed 0 bases at V and 4 bases at J, leaving 4 bases unmatched. The CDR3 runs to 16 residues. The germline CDR1 and CDR2 sequences are SGHTA and FQGNSA. The CDR3, as DNA: TGTGCCAGCAGCTTAGCTCCTAGCGGGATGTACAATGAGCAGTTCTTC. Translated, it gives CASSLAPSGMYNEQFF.

This clone was detected once. The V gene is TRBV6-1, the J gene TRBJ2-5, with D possibly being TRBD2 (6 bases). The V gene lost 5 bases and the J gene lost 3 bases, with 10 bases spanning the gap. The CDR3 loop spans 13 amino acids. Germline-derived CDR1 and CDR2 are MNHNS and SASEGT. DNA of the CDR3: TGTGCCAGCAGTAGGACTATCGAAGAGACCCAGTACTTC. As protein: CASSRTIEETQYF.

This sequence joins TRBV7-3 and TRBJ2-3, with 7 bases lining up with TRBD1. The germline V gene has CDR1 SGHTA and CDR2 FQGTGA. The CDR3 loop spans 15 amino acids. Unmatched junction bases numbered 3, after V lost 1 base and J lost 2 bases. CDR3 sequence reads: CASSLKGADTDTQYF. As DNA, the CDR3 is TGTGCCAGCAGCTTAAAGGGGGCTGACACAGATACGCAGTATTTT.

V and J are TRBV7-9 and TRBJ1-1; D is ambiguous. Trimming took off 2 bases at V and 6 bases at J, with 7 bases between the two ends. Germline CDR1 and CDR2: SEHNR and FQNEAQ (reference sequence). The CDR3 contains 12 residues. This CDR3 is CASSLTRAEAFF. For the CDR3, the DNA is TGTGCCAGCAGCTTAACGAGGGCTGAAGCTTTCTTT.

The V and J genes are TRBV7-6 and TRBJ2-7; no firm D call. Germline V lookup: CDR1 SGHVS, CDR2 FNYEAQ. The CDR3 covers 14 residues. V lost 1 base and J 6 bases, leaving 13 bases between the germline ends. CDR3 in DNA: TGTGCCAGCAGCTTAGGTGACGATCGAATCGAGCAGTACTTC. Its protein product is CASSLGDDRIEQYF.

In the case of this clone: An end of the junction differs from the germline gene, which may be a read error. V usage is TRBV28 and J usage is TRBJ2-7, with D unclear. Germline CDR1 reads MDHEN; CDR2 reads SYDVKM. The CDR3 length is 14 residues. For the CDR3, the DNA is TGTGCCAGCAGCCTGACGGGCAGTTCCTCCGAGCAGTACTTC. Translating it yields CASSLTGSSSEQYF.

The chain uses TRBV18 and TRBJ2-5; tentatively, D is TRBD1 or TRBD2 (5 bases each). Trimming took off 2 bases at V and 3 bases at J, with 13 bases between the two ends. This CDR3 is built from 15 residues. The V gene's germline CDR1 is KGHSH and CDR2 LQKENI. CDR3 coding DNA: TGTGCCAGCTCACCAGGTATGGGACCCGAAGAGACCCAGTACTTC. It translates to CASSPGMGPEETQYF.

The J gene is TRBJ1-2, the V gene TRBV5-1, with 10 bases matching TRBD1. V was pared by 5 bases and J by 2 bases, with 9 bases of the junction left unmatched. The CDR3 spans 16 residues. Germline-derived CDR1 and CDR2 are SGHRS and YFSETQ. The CDR3 nucleotides are TGCGCCAGCAGGCCCGGGACAGGGGCGAAAAACTATGGCTACACCTTC. Translated: CASRPGTGAKNYGYTF. Together with reference TRBV5-1 and TRBJ1-2, the CDR3 gives the full variable domain: KAGVTQTPRYLIKTRGQQVTLSCSPISGHRSVSWYQQTPGQGLQFLFEYFSETQRNKGNFPGRFSGRQFSNSRSEMNVSTLELGDSALYLCASRPGTGAKNYGYTFGSGTRLTVV.

V gene TRBV13 combines with J gene TRBJ2-1; D uncertain. Trimming took 3 bases from V and 7 from J, leaving 10 bases between them. The germline gives CDR1 PRHDT, CDR2 FYEKMQ (reference sequence). The CDR3 loop spans 13 amino acids. CDR3 in DNA: TGTGCCAGCAGCTTCACCTATAGAAATGAGCAGTTCTTC. This gives the protein CASSFTYRNEQFF.

This chain connects TRBV29-1 to TRBJ1-1, with 7 nucleotides matching TRBD1. V lost 3 bases and J lost 0; bases outside the gene matches: 13. CDR1 and CDR2 from the germline V gene are SQVTM and ANQGSEA. This CDR3 region has 17 residues. The CDR3 reads CSVDFTALQGLNTEAFF. The CDR3 DNA sequence: TGCAGCGTTGATTTTACAGCCCTACAGGGGTTGAACACTGAAGCTTTCTTT.

In this sample, this clone turned up a few times. This chain uses TRBV7-9 with TRBJ1-1, with D tentatively TRBD1 (6 bases). CDR3 length: 13 residues. The V end lost 7 bases, the J end lost 1 base, and 10 bases lay between the germline ends. Looked up from germline, CDR1 is SEHNR and CDR2 is FQNEAQ (reference sequence). The CDR3 here is CASKGDWNTEAFF. The CDR3 region has the DNA TGTGCCAGCAAGGGGGATTGGAACACTGAAGCTTTCTTT.

This clone showed up just a few times. The chain carries TRBV6-5 and TRBJ2-5; no reliable D call. The CDR3 sequence is 14 residues long. V was clipped by 0 bases and J by 7 bases, with 12 bases between them. Looked up from germline, CDR1 is MNHEY and CDR2 is SVGAGI. The CDR3 reads CASSYSTSSGTQYF. CDR3 sequence (DNA): TGTGCCAGCAGTTACTCGACATCTTCTGGGACCCAGTACTTC.

This clone is medium-sized (0.01 to 0.1%) within its sample. The chain joins TRBV7-2 to TRBJ2-2; no clear D. Trimming shortened V by 4 bases and J by 9 bases, and 15 bases separated the two germline ends. CDR1 and CDR2 (germline): SGHTA, FQGNSA. The CDR3 is 14 amino acids. CDR3 nucleotides: TGTGCCAGCAGCTCCAAGCCCGGCCAGCGGGAGCTGTTTTTT. This codes for CASSSKPGQRELFF.

This chain links TRBV19 with TRBJ2-2, with D hard to call. The length of the CDR3 is 16 residues. Germline V lookup: CDR1 LNHDA, CDR2 SQIVND (reference sequence). Trimming removed 1 base from V and 1 base from J, with 10 bases in between. DNA of the CDR3: TGTGCCAGTAGTATAGCCCGGGTTCTGAACACCGGGGAGCTGTTTTTT. Protein sequence: CASSIARVLNTGELFF.

V usage is TRBV28 and J usage is TRBJ1-2; perhaps TRBD1 as D (6 bases). The germline gives CDR1 MDHEN, CDR2 SYDVKM. This CDR3 comprises 17 residues. Trimming removed 3 bases at V and 5 bases at J, with 22 bases between. The CDR3 region has the DNA TGTGCCAGCAGTTTTATTCCGTTCGGGAACAGGGTGTATGGCTACACCTTC. Translation gives CASSFIPFGNRVYGYTF.

The chain recombines TRBV5-4 with TRBJ2-3, with D possibly matching TRBD2 (5 bases). The CDR3 is 17 residues long. V was pared by 4 bases and J by 5 bases, with 23 bases between. Germline CDR1 is SGHNT and CDR2 is YYREEE (reference sequence). CDR3 protein: CASSPRLQAEVVDTQYF. DNA of the CDR3: TGTGCCAGCAGCCCACGACTACAAGCAGAGGTGGTAGATACGCAGTATTTT.

V usage is TRBV6-1 and J usage is TRBJ1-1; D is perhaps TRBD1 (6 bases). Germline assignment: CDR1 MNHNS and CDR2 SASEGT. This CDR3 comprises 15 residues. Between the trimmed V and J ends, which lost 3 bases and 1 base, there was a span of 12 bases. CDR3 in amino acids: CASSDGGQGNTEAFF. In nucleotides, the CDR3 is TGTGCCAGCAGTGATGGGGGCCAGGGGAACACTGAAGCTTTCTTT.

The J gene is TRBJ1-4, the V gene TRBV25-1, with D possibly TRBD1 on 6 matching bases. V lost 1 base, J lost 3 bases, and 9 bases lay in between. There are 15 residues in the CDR3. Germline V gene sequence: CDR1 MGHDK, CDR2 SYGVNS. The CDR3 sequence: CASSEFRTANEKLFF. CDR3 bases: TGTGCCAGCAGTGAATTTCGGACAGCTAATGAAAAACTGTTTTTT.

Concerning this clone itself: A read error is likely, as this CDR3 ends without the conserved phenylalanine or tryptophan. The DNA is omitted, as the CDR3 cannot be located on it reliably, and the CDR3 follows TCRdb's listing. CDR3 sequence reads: CASSQEPLP. V usage is TRBV4-2 and J usage is TRBJ2-6. Germline V lookup: CDR1 LGHNA, CDR2 YNFKEQ. The CDR3 numbers 9 amino acids, ends counted.

The chain has TRBV10-1 and TRBJ1-1; TRBD1 is a possible D gene (5 bases). The CDR3 contains 14 residues. The germline V gene encodes CDR1 WNHNN and CDR2 SYGVQD (reference sequence). With 7 bases removed from V and 5 bases from J, the gap between germline ends came to 17 bases. The DNA of the CDR3 is TGCGCCAGCAAAGGACCGCAGGAGGGGACTGAAGCTTTCTTT. Encoded protein: CASKGPQEGTEAFF.

The chain links TRBV29-1 to TRBJ2-3, with D unclear. The V gene's germline CDR1 is SQVTM and CDR2 ANQGSEA. V was clipped by 2 bases and J by 4 bases, with 13 bases between them. The CDR3 runs to 14 residues. The DNA for the CDR3 is TGCAGCGTTGAAACGGCCCCCACTTCAGATACGCAGTATTTT. Translated, it gives CSVETAPTSDTQYF.

J is TRBJ1-5 and V is TRBV2, with D hard to call. Trimming took off 6 bases at V and 3 bases at J, with 6 bases between the two ends. The CDR3 is 12 amino acids. Germline CDR1 SNHLY, CDR2 FYNNEI. The CDR3 DNA follows: TGTGCCAGCAGACGAGACAATCAGCCCCAGCATTTT. Residues: CASRRDNQPQHF. Together with reference TRBV2 and TRBJ1-5, the CDR3 gives the full variable domain: EPEVTQTPSHQVTQMGQEVILRCVPISNHLYFYWYRQILGQKVEFLVSFYNNEISEKSEIFDDQFSVERPDGSNFTLKIRSTKLEDSAMYFCASRRDNQPQHFGDGTRLSIL.

This chain joins TRBV27 and TRBJ1-1; D gene ambiguous. V gave up 6 bases and J gave up 1 base, with 12 bases separating them. The CDR3 has 14 amino acids. The germline V gene has CDR1 MNHEY and CDR2 SMNVEV (reference sequence). The CDR3 spells CASSSQPWNTEAFF. The CDR3 nucleotides are TGTGCCAGCAGCTCCCAACCGTGGAACACTGAAGCTTTCTTT.